This TCR beta chain was recovered during a study of cytomegalovirus exposure and HLA in healthy donors. Study-wide results and limits: High specificity and sensitivity for cytomegalovirus status were reported for the classifier. A few CMV-associated chains were confirmed in vitro to be specific for CMV antigens. The tendency of first-cohort TCR clusters to co-occur in the 120 validation repertoires was the finding of a later analysis.

Worth noting for this clone: Its specificity is unknown.

Generated by immunoSEQ multiplex PCR, the TCRdb table keeps only in-frame clones and is missing some. The sample lists hundreds of thousands of clones, 70% to 90% occurring once. Germline CDR1 reads ENHRY; CDR2 reads SYGVKD. The CDR3 is made up of 14 amino acids. The V gene end was trimmed by 6 bases and the J gene end by 8 bases; junction bases not matched to a gene: 12. The source material was PBMCs. This TCR was sampled from a woman younger than 35 in good health and CMV-seronegative. The V call is TRBV10-3, the J call TRBJ1-2, with TRBD1 matching 7 bases. As DNA, the CDR3 is TGTGCCATCAGCTTGGGACAGCCCGCGGGGGGCTACACCTTC. It translates to CAISLGQPAGGYTF.